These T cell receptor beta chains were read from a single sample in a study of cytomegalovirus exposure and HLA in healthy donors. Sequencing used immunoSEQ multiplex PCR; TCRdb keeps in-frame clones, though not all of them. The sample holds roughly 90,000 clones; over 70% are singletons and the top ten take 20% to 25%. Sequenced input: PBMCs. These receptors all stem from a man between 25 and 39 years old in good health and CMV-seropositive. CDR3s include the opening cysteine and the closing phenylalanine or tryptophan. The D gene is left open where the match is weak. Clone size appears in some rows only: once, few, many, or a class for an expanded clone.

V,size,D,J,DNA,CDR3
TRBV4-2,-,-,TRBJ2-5,TGTGCCAGCAGCCAAGAAAGACTAGGGGAGACCCAGTACTTC,CASSQERLGETQYF
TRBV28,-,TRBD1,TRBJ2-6,TGTGCCAGCAGTTTATCGCGGGACAGGTTTGTCGCGGGGGCCAACGTCCTGACTTTC,CASSLSRDRFVAGANVLTF
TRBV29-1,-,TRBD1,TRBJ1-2,TGCAGCGTTGAGGAGGGGCAGGGGGTAGGAGGCTACACCTTC,CSVEEGQGVGGYTF
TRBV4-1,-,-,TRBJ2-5,TGCGCCAGCAGCCAAGGAACACTAGTCCTCGGAGAGACCCAGTACTTC,CASSQGTLVLGETQYF
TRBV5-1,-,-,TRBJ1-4,TGCGCCAGCAGCTCCAGGGACTCTGAGAATGAAAAACTGTTTTTT,CASSSRDSENEKLFF
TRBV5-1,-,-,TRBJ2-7,TGCGCCAGCAGGACCGGGACAACCGACTACGAGCAGTACTTC,CASRTGTTDYEQYF
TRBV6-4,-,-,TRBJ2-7,TGTGCCAGCAGTGGTGATGTTCGGGGTCCCGCTTTCTACGAGCAGTACTTC,CASSGDVRGPAFYEQYF
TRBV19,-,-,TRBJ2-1,TGTGCCAGTAGTGGCCTAGCGTTAAATGAGCAGTTCTTC,CASSGLALNEQFF
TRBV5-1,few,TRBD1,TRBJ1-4,TGCGCCAGCAGCCGCGGACAGGGGGCAACTAATGAAAAACTGTTTTTT,CASSRGQGATNEKLFF
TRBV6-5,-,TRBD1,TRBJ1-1,TGTGCCAGCAGTTACAGGGGACAGAGTCCTGAAGCTTTCTTT,CASSYRGQSPEAFF
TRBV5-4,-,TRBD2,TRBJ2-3,TGTGCCAGCAGCTTGCCTTCCGGTTGGACTAGCGCCCCAGATACGCAGTATTTT,CASSLPSGWTSAPDTQYF
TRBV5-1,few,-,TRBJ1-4,TGCGCCAGCAGCTTGGAAGCAAATTATAATGAAAAACTGTTTTTT,CASSLEANYNEKLFF
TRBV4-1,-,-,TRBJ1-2,TGCGCCAGCAGCCCGTACTCGACTAACTATGGCTACACCTTC,CASSPYSTNYGYTF
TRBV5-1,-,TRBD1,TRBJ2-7,TGCGCCAGCAGCTTGGCTCTGGGACAGGGGGATTACGAGCAGTACTTC,CASSLALGQGDYEQYF
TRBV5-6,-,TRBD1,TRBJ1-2,TGTGCCAGCAGATCCGGGACAGGGAGCGGCGGCTACACCTTC,CASRSGTGSGGYTF
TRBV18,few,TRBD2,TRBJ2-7,TGTGCCAGCTCACTTAGCGGGGGGGACTCCTACGAGCAGTACTTC,CASSLSGGDSYEQYF
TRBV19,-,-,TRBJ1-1,TGTGCCCCTAAACCGGGCCTTCTCCGGGGGGGCGGGATCACTGAAGCTTTCTTT,CAPKPGLLRGGGITEAFF
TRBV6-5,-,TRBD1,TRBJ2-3,TGTGCCAGCAGTTCAGGGGGCAGGCAGTATTTT,CASSSGGRQYF
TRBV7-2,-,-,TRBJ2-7,TGTGCCAGCAGCTCGCTCGGGGGTTCCTACGAGCAGTACTTC,CASSSLGGSYEQYF
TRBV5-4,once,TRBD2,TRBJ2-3,TGTGCCAGCAGCTTCAGCGGGAGGGGGGCAGATACGCAGTATTTT,CASSFSGRGADTQYF
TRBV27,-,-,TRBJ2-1,TGTGCCAGCAGTTTGAGTAGCGTTACCTACAATGAGCAGTTCTTC,CASSLSSVTYNEQFF
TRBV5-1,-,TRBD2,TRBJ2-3,TGCGCCAGCAGCTTGGGGTTTAATAGCGGGAGCGCAGATACGCAGTATTTT,CASSLGFNSGSADTQYF
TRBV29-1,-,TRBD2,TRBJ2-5,TGCAGCGTTGAATGGGGGGGGAGTCAGGAGACCCAGTACTTC,CSVEWGGSQETQYF
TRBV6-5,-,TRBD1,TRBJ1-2,TGTGCCAGCAGCGTTCGACAGGGGGCATTTGGCTACACCTTC,CASSVRQGAFGYTF
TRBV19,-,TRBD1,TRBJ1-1,TGTGCCAGTAGTTCAATACAGGGGCCGAACACTGAAGCTTTCTTT,CASSSIQGPNTEAFF
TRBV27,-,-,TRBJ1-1,TGTGCCAGCAGCCCAGACAGCTTGAACACTGAAGCTTTCTTT,CASSPDSLNTEAFF
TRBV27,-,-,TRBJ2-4,TGTGCCAGCAGTCCTGGAGGGGCACTAGCCAAAAACATTCAGTACTTC,CASSPGGALAKNIQYF
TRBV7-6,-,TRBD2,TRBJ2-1,TGTGCCAGCACCACGATGGGGACTAGCGGGAGGGGGAGCTCCTACAATGAGCAGTTCTTC,CASTTMGTSGRGSSYNEQFF
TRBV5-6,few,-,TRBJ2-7,TGTGCCAGCAGCTATTTCGGCGAGCAGTACTTC,CASSYFGEQYF
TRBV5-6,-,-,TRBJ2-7,TGTGCCAGCAGCTTGGGGTTCCGGGGTTCCTACGAGCAGTACTTC,CASSLGFRGSYEQYF
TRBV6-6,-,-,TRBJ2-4,TGTGCCAGCAGTTACGAGGGATACCAAAACATTCAGTACTTC,CASSYEGYQNIQYF
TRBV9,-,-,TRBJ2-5,TGTGCCAGCAGCCCTTCGACTAGAGGAGAGACCCAGTACTTC,CASSPSTRGETQYF
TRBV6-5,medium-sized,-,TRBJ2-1,TGTGCCAGCAGTCTAACCTCCTACAATGAGCAGTTCTTC,CASSLTSYNEQFF